Listed below are T cell receptor beta chains from one sample, sequenced in a study of blood T cell repertoires in COVID-19. Repertoires were generated with immunoSEQ multiplex PCR, while TCRdb's copy carries only in-frame clones and drops some. This table holds tens of thousands of clones, more than 65% found once. Specimen: peripheral blood. These receptors came from a woman aged 55-70 years with acute or convalescent COVID-19. CDR3s include the opening cysteine and the closing phenylalanine or tryptophan. D genes are given only for firm matches.

j_gene	v_gene	d_gene	CDR3nt	CDR3aa
TRBJ2-2	TRBV19	TRBD2	TGTGCCAGTAGTCTCGGACTAGCGGGGGTCACCGGGGAGCTGTTTTTT	CASSLGLAGVTGELFF
TRBJ1-1	TRBV6-5	TRBD1	TGTGCCAGCAGCCCGCTTGGGACAGACACTGAAGCTTTCTTT	CASSPLGTDTEAFF
TRBJ2-1	TRBV9	NA	TGTGCCAGCAGCGTAGAGTCATATGACCCGGGTAGGAATGAGCAGTTCTTC	CASSVESYDPGRNEQFF
TRBJ2-1	TRBV6-5	TRBD2	TGTGCCAGCAGTTTGCGGGGGAACTCCTACAATGAGCAGTTCTTC	CASSLRGNSYNEQFF
TRBJ2-1	TRBV2	TRBD2	TGTGCCAGCAGTCGAACTAGCGGGGGTTACAATGAGCAGTTCTTC	CASSRTSGGYNEQFF
TRBJ2-5	TRBV11-2	NA	TGTGCCAGCAGCCCAGGTGTATTCCAAGAGACCCAGTACTTC	CASSPGVFQETQYF
TRBJ1-2	TRBV5-6	NA	TGTGCCAGCAGTCCCGGGACATATACCTATTGGGACTATGGCTACACCTTC	CASSPGTYTYWDYGYTF
TRBJ1-1	TRBV3-1/TRBV3-2	NA	TGTGCCAGCAGCCAGGCCCCAGTTGGGGAGGCTTTCTTT	CASSQAPVGEAFF
TRBJ1-6	TRBV28	NA	TGTGCCAGCAGTTCAGGCGGGGTGGGCTCACCCCTCCACTTT	CASSSGGVGSPLHF
TRBJ2-1	TRBV27	TRBD2	TGTGCCAGCAGTAGCGGGGGCCAAAGGAATGAGCAGTTCTTC	CASSSGGQRNEQFF